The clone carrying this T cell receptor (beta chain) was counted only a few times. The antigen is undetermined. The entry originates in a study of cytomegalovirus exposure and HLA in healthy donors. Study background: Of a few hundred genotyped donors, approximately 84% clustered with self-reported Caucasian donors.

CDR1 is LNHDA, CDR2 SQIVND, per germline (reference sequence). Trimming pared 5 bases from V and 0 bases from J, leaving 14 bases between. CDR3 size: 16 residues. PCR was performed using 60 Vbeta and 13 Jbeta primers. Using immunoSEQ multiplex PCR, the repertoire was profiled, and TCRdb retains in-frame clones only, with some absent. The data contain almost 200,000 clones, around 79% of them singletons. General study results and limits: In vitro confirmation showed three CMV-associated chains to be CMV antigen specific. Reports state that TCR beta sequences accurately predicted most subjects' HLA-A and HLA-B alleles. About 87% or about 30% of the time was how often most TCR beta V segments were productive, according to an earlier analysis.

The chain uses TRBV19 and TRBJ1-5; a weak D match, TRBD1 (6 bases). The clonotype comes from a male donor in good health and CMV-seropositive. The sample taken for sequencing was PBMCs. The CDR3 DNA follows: TGTGCCAGTAGTTCCCCTTGGGGGCATAGCAATCAGCCCCAGCATTTT. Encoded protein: CASSSPWGHSNQPQHF.